The T cell receptor beta chain described here comes from a study of shared clonotypes between healthy human individuals. Using immunoSEQ multiplex PCR, the repertoire was profiled, and TCRdb retains in-frame clones only, with some absent. Of hundreds of thousands of clones listed, roughly 98% are singletons. A note on this clone: Its specificity is not known.

Study outcomes and limitations: Richness estimates generally favored naive over memory subsets. A handful of donors had around 5% of their naive CD4 clonotypes in common.

The naive CD8 fraction comprised CD45RO-negative cells positively selected for CCR7 and excluded terminally differentiated effector memory CD45RA+ cells. The sample consisted of naive CD8+ T cells sorted from blood. This receptor was obtained from a man younger than 45 in good health.

CDR3 nucleotide sequence: TGTGCCACCAGCAGAGAGACTAGCGCTGCCTACGAGCAGTACTTC. It yields the protein CATSRETSAAYEQYF. This chain joins TRBV15 and TRBJ2-7; 8 nucleotides match TRBD2. V lost 0 bases and J lost 2; bases outside the gene matches: 3. This CDR3 is built from 15 residues. CDR1 is LNHNV and CDR2 is YYDKDF in the germline V gene (reference sequence). The full variable domain, rest sourced from reference TRBV15 and TRBJ2-7, is DAMVIQNPRYQVTQFGKPVTLSCSQTLNHNVMYWYQQKSSQAPKLLFHYYDKDFNNEADTPDNFQSRRPNTSFCFLDIRSPGLGDTAMYLCATSRETSAAYEQYFGPGTRLTVT.